The subject of this entry is one T cell receptor beta chain. Through a sample-barcoded 5' primer and a J-beta primer mix, a second PCR was run for roughly 6 to 11 cycles. MiXCR, run by TCRdb on the 5' RACE reads, gives a single entry per CDR3 protein. Of 500,000 to 600,000 distinct CDR3 sequences in the sample, 25% to 30% were seen once. The CDR3 loop spans 16 amino acids. Germline CDR1 is DFQATT and CDR2 is SNEGSKA (reference sequence). V lost 3 bases and J 0 bases, leaving 18 bases between the germline ends. This specimen belongs to a study of blood T cells in healthy people across ages. Extraction of total RNA produced a minimum of 5.5 micrograms from each sample.

The sequence was collected from a woman aged 70-85 years in good health. Material: blood. This chain connects TRBV20-1 to TRBJ2-7; D call uncertain. CDR3 sequence (DNA): TGCAGTGCTAGCGGTGTGACGAGAAGTAGCTCCTACGAGCAGTACTTC. Translation: CSASGVTRSSSYEQYF.